These T cell receptor beta chains were read from a single sample in a study of response to subunit inactivated influenza vaccine. MiXCR, run by TCRdb on the RT-PCR reads, gives a single entry per CDR3 protein. The table has hundreds of thousands of distinct CDR3 sequences, 12% seen once. The sequences come from PBMCs from blood, collected on the day of vaccination. These receptors all stem from a man aged 45-65 years who received an inactivated influenza vaccine. Both conserved end residues are part of each CDR3. The order of the fields is CDR3 protein, CDR3 DNA, J gene, V gene, CDR3 length, D gene, clone size. D genes are given only for firm matches. Clone size appears in some rows only: once, few, many, or a class for an expanded clone.

CDR3 protein: CASSPRLFAYEQYF
CDR3 DNA: TGTGCCAGCAGCCCCCGGCTCTTCGCCTACGAGCAGTACTTC
J gene: TRBJ2-7
V gene: TRBV27
CDR3 length: 14
D gene: NA
clone size: NA

CDR3 protein: CASRAQGRTEAFF
CDR3 DNA: TGTGCCAGCCGAGCGCAGGGAAGGACTGAAGCTTTCTTT
J gene: TRBJ1-1
V gene: TRBV5-6
CDR3 length: 13
D gene: NA
clone size: many

CDR3 protein: CASSSRGLAGLETQYF
CDR3 DNA: TGTGCCAGCAGCTCCCGTGGGCTAGCGGGATTGGAGACCCAGTACTTC
J gene: TRBJ2-5
V gene: TRBV7-2
CDR3 length: 16
D gene: TRBD2
clone size: few

CDR3 protein: CASSYAQGASKNIQYF
CDR3 DNA: TGTGCCAGCAGTTACGCCCAGGGGGCGTCCAAAAACATTCAGTACTTC
J gene: TRBJ2-4
V gene: TRBV6-5
CDR3 length: 16
D gene: TRBD1
clone size: NA

CDR3 protein: CSVARTLEDTIYF
CDR3 DNA: TGCAGCGTTGCGCGTACGCTAGAGGACACCATATATTTT
J gene: TRBJ1-3
V gene: TRBV29-1
CDR3 length: 13
D gene: NA
clone size: few

CDR3 protein: CAWSDGAGQYF
CDR3 DNA: TGTGCCTGGAGTGACGGGGCTGGGCAGTACTTC
J gene: TRBJ2-7
V gene: TRBV30
CDR3 length: 11
D gene: NA
clone size: NA

CDR3 protein: CASSYRDRLNNEQFF
CDR3 DNA: TGTGCCAGCAGTTACCGGGACAGGCTGAACAATGAGCAGTTCTTC
J gene: TRBJ2-1
V gene: TRBV6-2/TRBV6-3
CDR3 length: 15
D gene: TRBD1
clone size: few

CDR3 protein: CASSERTGGMNTEAFF
CDR3 DNA: TGCGCCAGCAGCGAGAGGACAGGGGGGATGAACACTGAAGCTTTCTTT
J gene: TRBJ1-1
V gene: TRBV5-1
CDR3 length: 16
D gene: TRBD1
clone size: few

CDR3 protein: CASSYQGQSYEQYF
CDR3 DNA: TGTGCCAGCAGTTACCAGGGACAATCCTACGAGCAGTACTTC
J gene: TRBJ2-7
V gene: TRBV6-5
CDR3 length: 14
D gene: NA
clone size: few

CDR3 protein: CSVVGGLAGIYEQYF
CDR3 DNA: TGCAGCGTTGTGGGTGGACTAGCGGGGATCTACGAGCAGTACTTC
J gene: TRBJ2-7
V gene: TRBV29-1
CDR3 length: 15
D gene: TRBD2
clone size: few

CDR3 protein: CASSMSPLAPEQFF
CDR3 DNA: TGTGCCAGCAGCATGAGTCCACTAGCACCTGAGCAGTTCTTC
J gene: TRBJ2-1
V gene: TRBV5-5
CDR3 length: 14
D gene: NA
clone size: NA

CDR3 protein: CASHNRAVGEQYF
CDR3 DNA: TGTGCCAGCCATAACAGGGCGGTGGGCGAGCAGTACTTC
J gene: TRBJ2-7
V gene: TRBV6-1
CDR3 length: 13
D gene: NA
clone size: many

CDR3 protein: CASRTRTVPEAFF
CDR3 DNA: TGTGCCAGCAGGACACGGACTGTACCTGAAGCTTTCTTT
J gene: TRBJ1-1
V gene: TRBV6-6
CDR3 length: 13
D gene: NA
clone size: few

CDR3 protein: CSVEVGTSRAQETEYF
CDR3 DNA: TGCAGCGTTGAAGTCGGGACTAGTCGGGCCCAAGAGACCGAGTACTTC
J gene: TRBJ2-5
V gene: TRBV29-1
CDR3 length: 16
D gene: TRBD2
clone size: NA

CDR3 protein: CAITSGDNTGELFF
CDR3 DNA: TGTGCCATCACCTCCGGGGACAACACCGGGGAGCTGTTTTTT
J gene: TRBJ2-2
V gene: TRBV28
CDR3 length: 14
D gene: NA
clone size: NA

CDR3 protein: CAISQGQGARYEQYF
CDR3 DNA: TGTGCCATCAGCCAAGGACAGGGCGCCCGCTACGAGCAGTACTTC
J gene: TRBJ2-7
V gene: TRBV10-3
CDR3 length: 15
D gene: TRBD1
clone size: NA

CDR3 protein: CSASGTGGNAIYEQYF
CDR3 DNA: TGCAGTGCTTCCGGGACAGGAGGAAACGCCATCTACGAGCAGTACTTC
J gene: TRBJ2-7
V gene: TRBV20-1
CDR3 length: 16
D gene: TRBD1
clone size: NA

CDR3 protein: CSVEPPARNTEAFF
CDR3 DNA: TGCAGCGTTGAACCCCCGGCCAGGAACACTGAAGCTTTCTTT
J gene: TRBJ1-1
V gene: TRBV29-1
CDR3 length: 14
D gene: NA
clone size: many

CDR3 protein: CSARDEVAGLVEQFF
CDR3 DNA: TGCAGTGCTAGAGATGAAGTAGCGGGACTAGTTGAGCAGTTCTTC
J gene: TRBJ2-1
V gene: TRBV20-1
CDR3 length: 15
D gene: TRBD2
clone size: few

CDR3 protein: CASSFLEAGGILYNEQFF
CDR3 DNA: TGTGCCAGCAGCTTCCTTGAAGCGGGAGGGATCCTCTACAATGAGCAGTTCTTC
J gene: TRBJ2-1
V gene: TRBV11-2
CDR3 length: 18
D gene: TRBD2
clone size: few

CDR3 protein: CASSFGPTSLYEQYF
CDR3 DNA: TGTGCCAGCAGCTTCGGTCCTACTAGCTTATACGAGCAGTACTTC
J gene: TRBJ2-7
V gene: TRBV7-2
CDR3 length: 15
D gene: NA
clone size: NA

CDR3 protein: CATSVDIGGYEQYF
CDR3 DNA: TGTGCCACCAGCGTGGATATCGGGGGGTACGAGCAGTACTTT
J gene: TRBJ2-7
V gene: TRBV15
CDR3 length: 14
D gene: TRBD2
clone size: NA

CDR3 protein: CASSWDRKTYEQYF
CDR3 DNA: TGTGCCAGCAGTTGGGACAGGAAAACCTACGAGCAGTACTTC
J gene: TRBJ2-7
V gene: TRBV6-5
CDR3 length: 14
D gene: TRBD1
clone size: few

CDR3 protein: CASIANPNEQFF
CDR3 DNA: TGTGCCAGCATCGCGAACCCCAATGAGCAGTTCTTC
J gene: TRBJ2-1
V gene: TRBV7-2
CDR3 length: 12
D gene: NA
clone size: few

CDR3 protein: CASTPPRGRGPYNEQFF
CDR3 DNA: TGTGCCAGCACCCCCCCTCGTGGGCGGGGGCCCTACAATGAGCAGTTCTTC
J gene: TRBJ2-1
V gene: TRBV21-1
CDR3 length: 17
D gene: NA
clone size: NA

CDR3 protein: CARGRPGQKCNYGYTF
CDR3 DNA: TGTGCCAGAGGAAGGCCGGGACAGAAGTGTAACTATGGCTACACCTTC
J gene: TRBJ1-2
V gene: TRBV6-1
CDR3 length: 16
D gene: TRBD1
clone size: few

CDR3 protein: CSVDGDRRDEQYF
CDR3 DNA: TGCAGCGTTGATGGGGATCGTCGTGACGAGCAGTACTTC
J gene: TRBJ2-7
V gene: TRBV29-1
CDR3 length: 13
D gene: NA
clone size: few

CDR3 protein: CSAWDRGNSNQPQHF
CDR3 DNA: TGCAGTGCTTGGGACAGGGGGAATAGCAATCAGCCCCAGCATTTT
J gene: TRBJ1-5
V gene: TRBV20-1
CDR3 length: 15
D gene: TRBD1
clone size: NA

CDR3 protein: CSASLAANYNEQFF
CDR3 DNA: TGCAGTGCTAGTCTAGCGGCTAACTACAATGAGCAGTTCTTC
J gene: TRBJ2-1
V gene: TRBV20-1
CDR3 length: 14
D gene: TRBD2
clone size: few

CDR3 protein: CASNSSPSGPYNEQFF
CDR3 DNA: TGTGCCAGCAATTCCAGTCCTTCGGGCCCTTACAATGAGCAGTTCTTC
J gene: TRBJ2-1
V gene: TRBV27
CDR3 length: 16
D gene: NA
clone size: NA

CDR3 protein: CSARSGGSYEQYF
CDR3 DNA: TGCAGTGCTAGATCCGGGGGCTCCTACGAGCAGTACTTC
J gene: TRBJ2-7
V gene: TRBV20-1
CDR3 length: 13
D gene: NA
clone size: many

CDR3 protein: CASSYKGQEGGYTF
CDR3 DNA: TGTGCCAGCAGCTATAAAGGACAGGAGGGGGGCTACACCTTC
J gene: TRBJ1-2
V gene: TRBV5-4
CDR3 length: 14
D gene: TRBD1
clone size: NA

CDR3 protein: CATSDFPGSEDTQYF
CDR3 DNA: TGTGCCACCAGTGATTTCCCCGGGAGTGAGGATACGCAGTATTTT
J gene: TRBJ2-3
V gene: TRBV24-1
CDR3 length: 15
D gene: NA
clone size: many

CDR3 protein: CAWERGQLTYEQYF
CDR3 DNA: TGTGCCTGGGAACGGGGACAGCTTACCTACGAGCAGTACTTC
J gene: TRBJ2-7
V gene: TRBV30
CDR3 length: 14
D gene: TRBD1
clone size: few

CDR3 protein: CASSQEGFYGYTF
CDR3 DNA: TGCGCCAGCAGCCAAGAAGGATTTTATGGCTACACCTTC
J gene: TRBJ1-2
V gene: TRBV4-1
CDR3 length: 13
D gene: NA
clone size: few

CDR3 protein: CASSAKRGGGTEAFF
CDR3 DNA: TGTGCCAGCAGTGCTAAGCGGGGGGGTGGCACTGAAGCTTTCTTT
J gene: TRBJ1-1
V gene: TRBV12-3/TRBV12-4
CDR3 length: 15
D gene: NA
clone size: NA

CDR3 protein: CATSDTGVNEQFF
CDR3 DNA: TGTGCCACCAGTGATACAGGGGTGAATGAGCAGTTCTTC
J gene: TRBJ2-1
V gene: TRBV24-1
CDR3 length: 13
D gene: TRBD1
clone size: few

CDR3 protein: CASSRRDGETYNSPLHF
CDR3 DNA: TGTGCCAGCTCACGCCGTGACGGAGAGACCTATAATTCACCCCTCCACTTT
J gene: TRBJ1-6
V gene: TRBV18
CDR3 length: 17
D gene: NA
clone size: NA

CDR3 protein: CASSSVDFRQETQYF
CDR3 DNA: TGTGCCAGCAGTTCGGTGGACTTCCGCCAAGAGACCCAGTACTTC
J gene: TRBJ2-5
V gene: TRBV6-5
CDR3 length: 15
D gene: NA
clone size: many

CDR3 protein: CASSDREAYEQYF
CDR3 DNA: TGTGCCAGCAGTGACAGGGAAGCCTACGAGCAGTACTTC
J gene: TRBJ2-7
V gene: TRBV6-2/TRBV6-3
CDR3 length: 13
D gene: TRBD1
clone size: NA

CDR3 protein: CASSLVMRRVYNEQFF
CDR3 DNA: TGTGCCAGCAGCTTAGTTATGCGGCGGGTCTACAATGAGCAGTTCTTC
J gene: TRBJ2-1
V gene: TRBV7-8
CDR3 length: 16
D gene: NA
clone size: few

CDR3 protein: CASLGEFSTEAFF
CDR3 DNA: TGTGCCAGCTTAGGAGAATTCTCCACTGAAGCTTTCTTT
J gene: TRBJ1-1
V gene: TRBV18
CDR3 length: 13
D gene: NA
clone size: NA

CDR3 protein: CSTKGTSTDTQYF
CDR3 DNA: TGCAGCACCAAAGGGACCAGCACAGATACGCAGTATTTT
J gene: TRBJ2-3
V gene: TRBV29-1
CDR3 length: 13
D gene: NA
clone size: NA

CDR3 protein: CASSHGVGADTQYF
CDR3 DNA: TGTGCCAGCAGCCATGGCGTTGGCGCAGATACGCAGTATTTT
J gene: TRBJ2-3
V gene: TRBV3-1
CDR3 length: 14
D gene: NA
clone size: NA

CDR3 protein: CASSFPQGAVTDTQYF
CDR3 DNA: TGTGCCAGCAGCTTTCCCCAGGGGGCTGTCACAGATACGCAGTATTTT
J gene: TRBJ2-3
V gene: TRBV7-8
CDR3 length: 16
D gene: TRBD1
clone size: NA

CDR3 protein: CASSSAGTSLSYEQYF
CDR3 DNA: TGTGCCAGCAGCTCGGCCGGGACTTCTCTCTCCTACGAGCAGTACTTC
J gene: TRBJ2-7
V gene: TRBV7-2
CDR3 length: 16
D gene: NA
clone size: few

CDR3 protein: CSVEAGPKYSNQPQHF
CDR3 DNA: TGCAGCGTTGAAGCGGGACCCAAGTATAGCAATCAGCCCCAGCATTTT
J gene: TRBJ1-5
V gene: TRBV29-1
CDR3 length: 16
D gene: NA
clone size: many

CDR3 protein: CASSQGQGATWELFF
CDR3 DNA: TGTGCCAGCAGCCAGGGACAGGGGGCTACCTGGGAGCTGTTTTTT
J gene: TRBJ2-2
V gene: TRBV5-5
CDR3 length: 15
D gene: TRBD1
clone size: NA

CDR3 protein: CASSASGGNYEQYF
CDR3 DNA: TGTGCCAGCAGCGCGTCAGGGGGGAACTACGAGCAGTACTTC
J gene: TRBJ2-7
V gene: TRBV11-2
CDR3 length: 14
D gene: NA
clone size: many

CDR3 protein: CASSLERGRPAGTQYF
CDR3 DNA: TGTGCCAGCAGCTTAGAGAGGGGCCGACCTGCAGGTACGCAGTATTTT
J gene: TRBJ2-3
V gene: TRBV13
CDR3 length: 16
D gene: NA
clone size: many

CDR3 protein: CASSPPRAYEQYF
CDR3 DNA: TGTGCCAGCTCACCACCGAGGGCTTACGAGCAGTACTTC
J gene: TRBJ2-7
V gene: TRBV18
CDR3 length: 13
D gene: NA
clone size: many

CDR3 protein: CALWSIYIGTSGPGDTQYF
CDR3 DNA: TGTGCACTTTGGTCTATATATATTGGGACTAGCGGACCCGGGGATACGCAGTATTTT
J gene: TRBJ2-3
V gene: TRBV15
CDR3 length: 19
D gene: TRBD2
clone size: NA

CDR3 protein: CASSFELAGGEAFF
CDR3 DNA: TGCGCCAGCAGCTTTGAACTAGCAGGGGGCGAAGCTTTCTTT
J gene: TRBJ1-1
V gene: TRBV5-1
CDR3 length: 14
D gene: TRBD1
clone size: many

CDR3 protein: CSARPGQRNSPLHF
CDR3 DNA: TGCAGTGCTAGACCGGGACAGCGAAATTCACCCCTCCACTTT
J gene: TRBJ1-6
V gene: TRBV20-1
CDR3 length: 14
D gene: TRBD1
clone size: few

CDR3 protein: CATGKRAASNEQFF
CDR3 DNA: TGTGCCACCGGGAAAAGGGCTGCGAGCAATGAGCAGTTCTTC
J gene: TRBJ2-1
V gene: TRBV12-3/TRBV12-4
CDR3 length: 14
D gene: NA
clone size: NA

CDR3 protein: CAAGQNSPLHF
CDR3 DNA: TGTGCCGCAGGACAGAATTCACCCCTCCACTTT
J gene: TRBJ1-6
V gene: TRBV10-3
CDR3 length: 11
D gene: NA
clone size: NA

CDR3 protein: CASSPRTGHSTYEQYF
CDR3 DNA: TGTGCCAGCAGCCCGAGGACAGGCCACTCCACCTACGAGCAGTACTTC
J gene: TRBJ2-7
V gene: TRBV7-2
CDR3 length: 16
D gene: TRBD1
clone size: NA